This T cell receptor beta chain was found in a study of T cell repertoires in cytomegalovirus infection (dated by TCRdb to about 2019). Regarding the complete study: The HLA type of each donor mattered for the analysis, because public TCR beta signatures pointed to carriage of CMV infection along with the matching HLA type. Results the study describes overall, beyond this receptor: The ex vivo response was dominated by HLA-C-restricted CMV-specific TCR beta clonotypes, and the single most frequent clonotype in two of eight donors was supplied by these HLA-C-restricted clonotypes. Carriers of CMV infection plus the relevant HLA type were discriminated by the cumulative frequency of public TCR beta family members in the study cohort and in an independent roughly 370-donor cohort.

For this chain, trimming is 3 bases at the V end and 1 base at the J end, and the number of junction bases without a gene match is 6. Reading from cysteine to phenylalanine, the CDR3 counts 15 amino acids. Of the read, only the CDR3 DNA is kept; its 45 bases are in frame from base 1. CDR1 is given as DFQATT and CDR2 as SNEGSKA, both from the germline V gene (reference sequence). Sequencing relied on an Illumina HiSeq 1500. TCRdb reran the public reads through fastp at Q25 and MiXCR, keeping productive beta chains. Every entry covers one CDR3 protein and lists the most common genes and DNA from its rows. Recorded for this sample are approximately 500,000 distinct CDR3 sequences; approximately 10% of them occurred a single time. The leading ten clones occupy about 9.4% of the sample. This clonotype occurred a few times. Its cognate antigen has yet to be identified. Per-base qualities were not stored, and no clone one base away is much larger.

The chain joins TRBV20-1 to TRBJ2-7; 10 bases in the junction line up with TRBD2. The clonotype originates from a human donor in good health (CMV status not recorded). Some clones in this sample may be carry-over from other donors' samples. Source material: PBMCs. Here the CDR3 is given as CSASRTSGSSYEQYF. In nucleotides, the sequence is TGCAGTGCTAGCAGGACTAGCGGATCTTCCTACGAGCAGTACTTC.